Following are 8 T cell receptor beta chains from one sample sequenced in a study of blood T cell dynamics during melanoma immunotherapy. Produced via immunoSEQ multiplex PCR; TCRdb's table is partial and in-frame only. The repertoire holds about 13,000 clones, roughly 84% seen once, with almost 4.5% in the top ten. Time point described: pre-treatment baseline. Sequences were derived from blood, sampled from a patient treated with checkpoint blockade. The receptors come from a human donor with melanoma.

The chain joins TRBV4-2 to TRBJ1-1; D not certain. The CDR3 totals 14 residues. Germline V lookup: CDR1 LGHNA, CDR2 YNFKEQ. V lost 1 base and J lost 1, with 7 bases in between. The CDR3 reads CASSQGQENTEAFF. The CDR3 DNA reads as TGTGCCAGCAGCCAAGGTCAGGAGAACACTGAAGCTTTCTTT.

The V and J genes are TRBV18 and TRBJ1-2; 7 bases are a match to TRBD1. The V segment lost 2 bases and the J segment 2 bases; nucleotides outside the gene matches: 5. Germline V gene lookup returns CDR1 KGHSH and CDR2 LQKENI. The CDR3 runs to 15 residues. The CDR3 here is CASSPDRALNYGYTF. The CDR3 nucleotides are TGTGCCAGCTCACCAGACAGGGCTTTGAACTATGGCTACACCTTC.

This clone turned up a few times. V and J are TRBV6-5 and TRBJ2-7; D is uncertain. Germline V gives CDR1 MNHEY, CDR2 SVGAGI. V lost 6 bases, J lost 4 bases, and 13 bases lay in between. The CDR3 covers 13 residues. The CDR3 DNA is TGTGCCAGCAGAAGATCAGTTTTTTACGAGCAGTACTTC. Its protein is CASRRSVFYEQYF.

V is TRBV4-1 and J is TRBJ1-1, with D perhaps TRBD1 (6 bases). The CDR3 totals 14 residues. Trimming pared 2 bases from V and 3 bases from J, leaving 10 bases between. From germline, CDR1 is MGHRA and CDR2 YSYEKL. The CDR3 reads CASSQQGPYTEAFF. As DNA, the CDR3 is TGCGCCAGCAGCCAACAGGGGCCCTACACTGAAGCTTTCTTT.

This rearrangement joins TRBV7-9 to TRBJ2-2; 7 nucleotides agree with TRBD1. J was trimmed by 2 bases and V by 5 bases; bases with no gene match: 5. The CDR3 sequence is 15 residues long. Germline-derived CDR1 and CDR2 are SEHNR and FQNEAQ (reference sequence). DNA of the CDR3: TGTGCCAGCAGCCATGGGACAGAAAACACCGGGGAGCTGTTTTTT. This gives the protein CASSHGTENTGELFF.

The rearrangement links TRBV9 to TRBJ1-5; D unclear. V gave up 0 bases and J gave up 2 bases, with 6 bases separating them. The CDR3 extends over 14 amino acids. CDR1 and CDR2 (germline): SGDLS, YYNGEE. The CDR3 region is CASSVGVGNQPQHF. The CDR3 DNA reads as TGTGCCAGCAGCGTAGGGGTGGGCAATCAGCCCCAGCATTTT.

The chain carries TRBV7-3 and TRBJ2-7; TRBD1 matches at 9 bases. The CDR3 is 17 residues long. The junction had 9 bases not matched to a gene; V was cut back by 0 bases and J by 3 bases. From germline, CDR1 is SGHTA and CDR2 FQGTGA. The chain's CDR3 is CASSLTPRGTGNYEQYF. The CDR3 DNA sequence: TGTGCCAGCAGCTTAACCCCCCGCGGGACAGGGAACTACGAGCAGTACTTC.

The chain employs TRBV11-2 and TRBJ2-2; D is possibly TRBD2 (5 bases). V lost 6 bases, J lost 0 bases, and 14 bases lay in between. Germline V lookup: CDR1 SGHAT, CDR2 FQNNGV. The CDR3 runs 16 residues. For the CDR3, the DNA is TGTGCCAGCAGAGCATCCGGGAAAACGAACACCGGGGAGCTGTTTTTT. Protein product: CASRASGKTNTGELFF.